The rows below give T cell receptor beta chains drawn from one sample of a study of blood T cell repertoires in COVID-19. The method was immunoSEQ multiplex PCR; TCRdb's version includes in-frame clones alone and lacks a portion of them. The table shows 450,000 to 600,000 clones, with roughly 87% occurring only once. Sequenced: PBMCs or T cells enriched from blood (not recorded which). The receptor set was obtained from a woman under 30 who had recovered from COVID-19. The CDR3 runs from the conserved cysteine through the conserved F or W. The D gene is left open where the match is weak. Rows give clone size only sometimes, using once, few, many, or a class for an expanded clone.

TRBV7-2	TRBD1	-	TRBJ1-2	TGTGCCAGCAGCTCCCCCGGGACAGGGAACTATGGCTACACCTTC	CASSSPGTGNYGYTF
TRBV5-4	-	-	TRBJ1-2	TGTGCCAGCAGCTTGGACCCAGGGGAAGTGGAAGGCTACACCTTC	CASSLDPGEVEGYTF
TRBV5-1	TRBD1	few	TRBJ1-4	TGCGCCAGCTACAGACAGGGCCATAATGAAAAACTGTTTTTT	CASYRQGHNEKLFF
TRBV18	-	-	TRBJ1-1	TGTGCCAGCTCACCAGGGGCTGGCACTGAAGCTTTCTTT	CASSPGAGTEAFF
TRBV5-4	-	-	TRBJ2-2	TGTGCCAGCAGCCCAATTCGAGAGACCGGGGAGCTGTTTTTT	CASSPIRETGELFF
TRBV24-1	-	-	TRBJ1-1	TGTGCCACCGCTACAGGGACCCGGGCTTTCTTT	CATATGTRAFF
TRBV7-9	TRBD1	-	TRBJ2-5	TGTGCCAGCAGCTTAGCGATCGGGACAGCGGAGACCCAGTACTTC	CASSLAIGTAETQYF
TRBV11-3	-	medium-sized	TRBJ2-7	TGTGCCAGCAGCCCAGGGCCCACAGCCTACGAGCAGTACTTC	CASSPGPTAYEQYF
TRBV5-1	TRBD1	-	TRBJ2-1	TGCGCCAGCACCCGGGACAGTTCCTACAATGAGCAGTTCTTC	CASTRDSSYNEQFF
TRBV5-6	-	-	TRBJ2-1	TGTGCCAGCAGCTTGGTAGGCATCCCCCGGGATGAGCAGTTCTTC	CASSLVGIPRDEQFF
TRBV5-1	TRBD1	-	TRBJ1-1	TGCGCCAGCAGCTTGGTACCGGGACAGAAGAACACTGAAGCTTTCTTT	CASSLVPGQKNTEAFF
TRBV2	TRBD2	-	TRBJ2-5	TGTGCCAGCAGTGAAGGAGTACTAGCGGGGGAGAGGGAGACCCAGTACTTC	CASSEGVLAGERETQYF
TRBV6-1	-	-	TRBJ1-2	TGTGCCAGCAGTGAAGCCGCAGGGTCGGATGGCTACACCTTC	CASSEAAGSDGYTF
TRBV14	TRBD1	-	TRBJ1-6	TGTGCCAGCAGTAAACAGGGGGATTCACCCCTCCACTTT	CASSKQGDSPLHF
TRBV27	TRBD2	-	TRBJ2-1	TGTGCCAGCAGGCCGGGGGGGTACAATGAGCAGTTCTTC	CASRPGGYNEQFF
TRBV1	-	-	TRBJ2-3	TGCACCAGCAGCCAATATAGCGGGGGGACCAGCACAGATACGCAGTATTTT	CTSSQYSGGTSTDTQYF
TRBV9	TRBD2	-	TRBJ2-1	TGTGCCAGCAGCGTAGGGGTAGCGGGGCGGAATGAGCAGTTCTTC	CASSVGVAGRNEQFF
TRBV12-3/TRBV12-4	-	-	TRBJ2-1	TGTGCCAGCAGTTTATTTACCTACAATGAGCAGTTCTTC	CASSLFTYNEQFF
TRBV6-6	-	few	TRBJ1-5	TGTGCCAGCGGTAAACTTAGTAATCAGCCCCAGCATTTT	CASGKLSNQPQHF
TRBV3-1/TRBV3-2	-	few	TRBJ1-2	TGTGCCAGCAGCCAGGGCAGTAACTATGGCTACACCTTC	CASSQGSNYGYTF
TRBV20-1	-	-	TRBJ2-5	TGCAGTGCCCAAGGGGGAGAGACCCAGTACTTC	CSAQGGETQYF
TRBV15	-	-	TRBJ2-1	TGTGCCACCAGCAGGAACCGGGACTCGCTGAATGAGCAGTTCTTC	CATSRNRDSLNEQFF
TRBV3-1/TRBV3-2	-	-	TRBJ1-4	TGTGCCAGCAGCCAAGCGGCAGGAAGGAATGAAAAACTGTTTTTT	CASSQAAGRNEKLFF
TRBV1	-	-	TRBJ2-5	TGCACCAGCAGCGTCCCGGGACTAGCGGGGGGGCCCCCAGAGACCCAGTACTTC	CTSSVPGLAGGPPETQYF
TRBV5-1	-	-	TRBJ1-1	TGCGCCAGCAGCTTGGTGGGCGACACCGGTGAAGCTTTCTTT	CASSLVGDTGEAFF
TRBV5-4	-	-	TRBJ1-1	TGTGCCAGCAGCTCTGACAGAGGGGGGAACACTGAAGCTTTCTTT	CASSSDRGGNTEAFF
TRBV28	-	-	TRBJ2-2	TGTGCCAGCACCATCAGCGGAGGGGGCTATCACACCGGGGAGCTGTTTTTT	CASTISGGGYHTGELFF
TRBV5-4	TRBD2	-	TRBJ2-7	TGTGCCAGCAGCTCGAGCGGGGGAGAACTCTACGAGCAGTACTTC	CASSSSGGELYEQYF
TRBV20-1	-	once	TRBJ2-7	TGCAGTGCTAGTGACCCCTCGGAGAGCGAGCAGTACTTC	CSASDPSESEQYF
TRBV3-1/TRBV3-2	TRBD2	-	TRBJ2-3	TGTGCCAGCAGCCAAGATAGCGGCGGGGGTAGAGATACGCAGTATTTT	CASSQDSGGGRDTQYF
TRBV18	-	-	TRBJ2-5	TGTGCCAGCTCACCCCCCGAGAACCAAGAGACCCAGTACTTC	CASSPPENQETQYF
TRBV12-3/TRBV12-4	-	-	TRBJ1-5	TGTGCCAGCAGAGCTGCGGATCAGCCCCAGCATTTT	CASRAADQPQHF
TRBV7-9	-	few	TRBJ1-2	TGTGCCAGCAGCTCTGGGCGCCGCGATGGCTACACCTTC	CASSSGRRDGYTF
TRBV2	TRBD2	-	TRBJ2-3	TGTGCCACAGCGGGGGGGCCGGCAGATACGCAGTATTTT	CATAGGPADTQYF
TRBV4-1	TRBD1	-	TRBJ1-1	TGCGCCAGCAGCCAAAAACAGGGGGCTCTGGAAGCTTTCTTT	CASSQKQGALEAFF
TRBV7-9	-	-	TRBJ1-2	TGTGCCAGCAGCTTATCGGTAACTAACTATGGCTACACCTTC	CASSLSVTNYGYTF
TRBV27	TRBD2	-	TRBJ2-3	TGTGCCAGCAGTAACCCTAGTGCGGGGGGAAGGGATACGCAGTATTTT	CASSNPSAGGRDTQYF
TRBV27	-	-	TRBJ2-6	TGTGCCAGCAGTTTAACTGGACAGAAGAAAGGCTCTGGGGCCAACGTCCTGACTTTC	CASSLTGQKKGSGANVLTF
TRBV29-1	-	few	TRBJ1-1	TGCAGCTCAGACACCCTGGGGAACACTGAAGCTTTCTTT	CSSDTLGNTEAFF
TRBV2	-	-	TRBJ2-1	TGTGCCAGCAGTGTCACAGACAATGAGCAGTTCTTC	CASSVTDNEQFF
TRBV5-1	-	once	TRBJ1-6	TGCGCCAGCAGCTTGGCCGGTATCGTATCACCCCTCCACTTT	CASSLAGIVSPLHF
TRBV5-6	-	-	TRBJ1-4	TGTGCCAGCAGCTTACGCCGTCTGGGAGGAACAACTAATGAAAAACTGTTTTTT	CASSLRRLGGTTNEKLFF
TRBV6-1	-	-	TRBJ2-5	TGTGCCAGCAGTGCTGGGGAACAGGGGTTGGGGGGGACCCAGTACTTC	CASSAGEQGLGGTQYF